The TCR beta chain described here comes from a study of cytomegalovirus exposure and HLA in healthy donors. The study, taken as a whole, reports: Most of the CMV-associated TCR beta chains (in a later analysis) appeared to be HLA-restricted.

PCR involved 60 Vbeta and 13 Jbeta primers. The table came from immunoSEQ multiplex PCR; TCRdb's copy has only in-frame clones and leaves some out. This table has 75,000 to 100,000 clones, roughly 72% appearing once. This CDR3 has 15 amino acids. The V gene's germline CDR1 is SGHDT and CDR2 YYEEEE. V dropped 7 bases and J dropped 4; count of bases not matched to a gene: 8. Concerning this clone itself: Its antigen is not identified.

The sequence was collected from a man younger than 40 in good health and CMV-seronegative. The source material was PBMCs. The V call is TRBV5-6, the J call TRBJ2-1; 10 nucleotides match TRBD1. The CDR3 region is CASGHDRGRYNEQFF. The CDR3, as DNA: TGTGCCAGCGGCCACGACAGGGGGCGTTACAATGAGCAGTTCTTC.